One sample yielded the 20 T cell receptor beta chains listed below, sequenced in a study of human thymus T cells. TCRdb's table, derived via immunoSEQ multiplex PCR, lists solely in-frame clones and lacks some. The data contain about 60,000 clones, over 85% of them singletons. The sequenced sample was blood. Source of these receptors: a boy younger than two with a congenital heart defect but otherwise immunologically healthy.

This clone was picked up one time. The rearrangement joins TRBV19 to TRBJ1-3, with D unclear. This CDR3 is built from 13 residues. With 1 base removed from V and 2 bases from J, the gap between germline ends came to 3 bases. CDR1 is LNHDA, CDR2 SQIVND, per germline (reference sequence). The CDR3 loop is CASSIGTGNTIYF. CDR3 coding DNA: TGTGCCAGTAGTATAGGAACTGGAAACACCATATATTTT.

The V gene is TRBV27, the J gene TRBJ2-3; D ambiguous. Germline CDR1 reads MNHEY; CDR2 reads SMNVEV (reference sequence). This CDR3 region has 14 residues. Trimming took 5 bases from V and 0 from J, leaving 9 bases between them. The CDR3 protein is CASSGLASTDTQYF. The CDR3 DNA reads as TGTGCCAGCAGTGGGTTGGCCAGCACAGATACGCAGTATTTT.

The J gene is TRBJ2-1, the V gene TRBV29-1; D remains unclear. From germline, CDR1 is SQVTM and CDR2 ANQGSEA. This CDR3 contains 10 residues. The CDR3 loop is CSATIGRPFF. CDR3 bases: TGCAGTGCCACGATCGGACGGCCGTTCTTC.

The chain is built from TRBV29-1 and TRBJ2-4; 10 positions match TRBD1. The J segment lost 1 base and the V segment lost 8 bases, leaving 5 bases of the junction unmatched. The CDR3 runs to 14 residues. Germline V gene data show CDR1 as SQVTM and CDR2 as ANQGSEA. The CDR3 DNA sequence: TGCAGCACCCTGGACAGGGGGGCCAAAAACATTCAGTACTTC. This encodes CSTLDRGAKNIQYF.

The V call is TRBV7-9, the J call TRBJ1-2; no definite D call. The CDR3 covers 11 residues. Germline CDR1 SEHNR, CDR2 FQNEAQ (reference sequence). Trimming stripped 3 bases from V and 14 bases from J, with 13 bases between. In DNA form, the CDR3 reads TGTGCCAGCAGCTTGGGTGGGTGGGGAACCTTC. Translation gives CASSLGGWGTF.

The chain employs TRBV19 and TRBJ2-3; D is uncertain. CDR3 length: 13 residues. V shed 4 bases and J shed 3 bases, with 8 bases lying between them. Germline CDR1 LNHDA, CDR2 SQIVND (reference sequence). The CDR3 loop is CASSTKSTDTQYF. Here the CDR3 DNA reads TGTGCCAGTAGTACCAAGTCAACAGATACGCAGTATTTT.

Here the CDR3 DNA reads TGTGCCAGCTCAGACCGGCGGGCATCGAACACTGAAGCTTTCTTT. It codes for CASSDRRASNTEAFF. The chain has TRBV18 and TRBJ1-1; no clear D. Germline V gene sequence: CDR1 KGHSH, CDR2 LQKENI. The CDR3 has 15 residues. The V end lost 5 bases, the J end lost 1 base, and 14 bases lay between the germline ends.

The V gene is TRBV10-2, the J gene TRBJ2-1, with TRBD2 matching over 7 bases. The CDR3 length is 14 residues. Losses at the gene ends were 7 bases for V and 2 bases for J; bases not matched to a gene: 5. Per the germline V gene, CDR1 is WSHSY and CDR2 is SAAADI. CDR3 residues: CASNSGPTYNEQFF. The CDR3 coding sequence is TGCGCCAGCAATAGCGGGCCGACCTACAATGAGCAGTTCTTC.

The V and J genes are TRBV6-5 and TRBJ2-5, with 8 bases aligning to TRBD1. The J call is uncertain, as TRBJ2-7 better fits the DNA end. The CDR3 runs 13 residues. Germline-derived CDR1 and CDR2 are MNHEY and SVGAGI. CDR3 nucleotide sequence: TGTGCCAGCAGGATAACAGGGGGTCACGAGCAGTACTTC. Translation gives CASRITGGHEQYF.

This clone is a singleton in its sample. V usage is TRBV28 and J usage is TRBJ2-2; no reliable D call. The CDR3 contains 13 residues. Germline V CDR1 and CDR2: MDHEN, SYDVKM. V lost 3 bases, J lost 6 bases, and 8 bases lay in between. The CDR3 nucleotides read TGTGCCAGCAGTTTTCGTAGGGCCGGGGAGCTGTTTTTT. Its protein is CASSFRRAGELFF. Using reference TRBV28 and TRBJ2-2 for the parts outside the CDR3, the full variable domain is DVKVTQSSRYLVKRTGEKVFLECVQDMDHENMFWYRQDPGLGLRLIYFSYDVKMKEKGDIPEGYSVSREKKERFSLILESASTNQTSMYLCASSFRRAGELFFGEGSRLTVL.

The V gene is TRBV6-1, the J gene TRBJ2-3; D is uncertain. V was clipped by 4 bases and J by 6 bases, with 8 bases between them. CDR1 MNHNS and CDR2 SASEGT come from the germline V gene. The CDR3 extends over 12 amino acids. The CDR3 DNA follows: TGTGCCAGCAGTGGGTTAGGGGATACGCAGTATTTT. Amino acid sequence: CASSGLGDTQYF.

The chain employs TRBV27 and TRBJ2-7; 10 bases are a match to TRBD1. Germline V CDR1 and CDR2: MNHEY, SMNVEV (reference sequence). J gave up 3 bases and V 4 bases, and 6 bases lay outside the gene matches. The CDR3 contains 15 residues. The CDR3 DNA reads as TGTGCCAGCAGTTCCTGGGGGACAGGGGACTACGAGCAGTACTTC. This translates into CASSSWGTGDYEQYF.

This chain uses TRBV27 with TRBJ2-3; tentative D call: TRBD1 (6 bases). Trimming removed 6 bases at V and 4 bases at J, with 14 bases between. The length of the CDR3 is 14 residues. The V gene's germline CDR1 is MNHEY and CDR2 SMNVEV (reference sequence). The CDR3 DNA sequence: TGTGCCAGCAGCGAGGTGGACAGTCCAGATACGCAGTATTTT. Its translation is CASSEVDSPDTQYF.

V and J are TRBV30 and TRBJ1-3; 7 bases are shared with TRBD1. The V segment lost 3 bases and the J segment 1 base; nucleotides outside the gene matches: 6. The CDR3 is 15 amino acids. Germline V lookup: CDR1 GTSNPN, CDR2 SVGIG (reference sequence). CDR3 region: CAWSPQGGSGNTIYF. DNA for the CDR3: TGTGCCTGGAGCCCCCAGGGGGGATCTGGAAACACCATATATTTT.

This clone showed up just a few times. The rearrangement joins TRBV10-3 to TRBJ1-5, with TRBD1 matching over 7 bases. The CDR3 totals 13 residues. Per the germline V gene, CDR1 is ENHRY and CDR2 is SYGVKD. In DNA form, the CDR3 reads TGTGCGACGACAGGGTTTAGCAATCAGCCCCAGCATTTT. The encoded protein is CATTGFSNQPQHF.

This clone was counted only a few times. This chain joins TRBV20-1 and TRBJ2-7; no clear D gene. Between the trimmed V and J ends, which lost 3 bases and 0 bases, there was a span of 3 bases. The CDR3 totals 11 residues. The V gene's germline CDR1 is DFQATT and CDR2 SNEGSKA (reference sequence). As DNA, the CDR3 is TGCAGTGCTAGGGGCTCCTACGAGCAGTACTTC. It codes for CSARGSYEQYF.

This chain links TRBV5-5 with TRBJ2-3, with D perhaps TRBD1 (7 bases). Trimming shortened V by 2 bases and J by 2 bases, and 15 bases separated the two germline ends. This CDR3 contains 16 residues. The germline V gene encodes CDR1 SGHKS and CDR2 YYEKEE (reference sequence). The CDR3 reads CASSFDAGQTTDTQYF. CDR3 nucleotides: TGTGCCAGCAGCTTTGACGCGGGACAGACCACAGATACGCAGTATTTT.

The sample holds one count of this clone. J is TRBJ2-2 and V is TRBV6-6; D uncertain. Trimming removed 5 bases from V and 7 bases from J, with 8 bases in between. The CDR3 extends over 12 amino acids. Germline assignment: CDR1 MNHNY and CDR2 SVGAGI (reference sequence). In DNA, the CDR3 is TGTGCCAGCAGTCCTATAATCGGGGAGCTGTTTTTT. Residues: CASSPIIGELFF.

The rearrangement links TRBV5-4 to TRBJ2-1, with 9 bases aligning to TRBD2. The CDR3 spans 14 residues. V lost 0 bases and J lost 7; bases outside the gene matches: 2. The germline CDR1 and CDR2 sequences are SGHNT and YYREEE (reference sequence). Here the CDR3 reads CASSLGSGRNEQFF. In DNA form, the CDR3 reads TGTGCCAGCAGCTTGGGTAGCGGGAGAAATGAGCAGTTCTTC.

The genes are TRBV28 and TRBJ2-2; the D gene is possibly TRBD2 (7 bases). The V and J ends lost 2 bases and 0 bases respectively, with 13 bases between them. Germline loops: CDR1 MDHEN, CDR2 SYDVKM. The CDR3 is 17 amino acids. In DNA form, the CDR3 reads TGTGCCAGCAGTTTACCAGGGGAGGGCCCGAACACCGGGGAGCTGTTTTTT. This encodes CASSLPGEGPNTGELFF. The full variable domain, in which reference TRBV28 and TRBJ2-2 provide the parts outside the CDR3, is DVKVTQSSRYLVKRTGEKVFLECVQDMDHENMFWYRQDPGLGLRLIYFSYDVKMKEKGDIPEGYSVSREKKERFSLILESASTNQTSMYLCASSLPGEGPNTGELFFGEGSRLTVL.